The following is a T cell receptor beta chain sequence with its context. The clone's antigen remains unknown. Base qualities are not recorded, but no much larger clone differs from it by a single base. The donors were some 36 Caucasian individuals from Russia, aged roughly 6 to 100 years, who were systemically healthy. Each donor gave roughly 11 milliliters of peripheral blood, drawn into EDTA-treated Vacutainer tubes. PBMCs were isolated by Ficoll-Paque density-gradient centrifugation, with at least 7 million obtained per sample. Trizol reagent was used to extract total RNA from the PBMCs, yielding at least 5 micrograms per sample. Naive CD45RAhigh/CD27high T cell percentages were measured by flow cytometry on a PBMC aliquot from every donor. The library was made by 5' RACE. TCRdb shows the sequencer as Illumina HiSeq 2500. A second PCR of about 6 to 12 cycles was performed with a sample-barcoded 5' primer and a J-beta primer mix. A unique molecular identifier was introduced onto each TCR beta cDNA molecule by a template-switch 5' adaptor carrying 12 random nucleotides. At least 2.5 million CDR3-containing paired-end reads were obtained from each sample. First-strand cDNA synthesis was performed from all RNA using the Mint cDNA synthesis kit, with priming by a TRBC-specific oligonucleotide. All cDNA was treated with uracil-DNA glycosylase and then went through a first 18-cycle PCR with the universal primers M1SS and BC2_uni_R. The source study handled its data this way. For normalization, 1 million high-quality reads were randomly selected from each sample, with every read carrying a distinct molecular identifier. Instead of being binned into consensus sequences, reads with shared molecular identifiers were discarded. MiTCR, run with a Q25 quality threshold and the strictest error-elimination algorithm, handled CDR3 identification, clonotype clustering and error correction. Lower-bound total TCR beta diversity was estimated with a nonparametric unseen species model using Euler transformation. Clones were called with MiXCR by TCRdb after fastp trimmed the public reads at Q25, and only in-frame beta chains were retained. Identical CDR3 proteins give one entry, which carries the most common genes and DNA. In this record, the V and J calls reflect TCRdb's handling and not the investigators' own analysis. This sample holds about 280,000 distinct CDR3 sequences; 27% were observed only once. The ten largest account for 29% of the sample.

The sample originates from a study of blood T cells in healthy people across ages (dated by TCRdb to the mid-2010s). For the wider study: Template switching captured roughly one uniquely barcoded TCR beta cDNA molecule per two T cells in model experiments. Using the same blood draw, the study looked at two additional independent replicas of 1 million unique cDNA reads for two donors, one aged 18 to 30 and the other aged 80 or older. The study measured age-related changes in TCR beta repertoire diversity using deep sequencing normalized with unique cDNA molecular identifiers. To avoid experimental bias, donors of different ages were randomly spread across the sequencing lanes. The donors were divided into four age groups: young (average around 16 years), middle-aged (roughly 42), aged (about 61) and long-lived (roughly 86).

In the germline V gene, CDR1 corresponds to SGHTA and CDR2 to FQGNSA. Germline trimming: 2 bases from V, 7 bases from J; junction bases outside gene matches: 6. Its CDR3 holds 16 amino acids, cysteine through phenylalanine. This entry keeps only the CDR3 DNA: 48 bases, framed from base 1. Study-level results and caveats: Observed TCR beta diversity per million T cells fell roughly linearly with age, and a significant reduction was already apparent by age roughly 40. Because the CMV infection status of the donors was unknown, age-related changes in expanded clonotypes may potentially have been confounded. A strong correlation was found between observed TCR beta diversity and the percentage of naive T cells measured by flow cytometry. Because profiling used bulk unsorted PBMCs, naive and antigen-experienced compartments could not be compared conclusively. Total diversity estimates from one million sequenced T cells were considered lower bounds and underestimates. The long-lived group showed more naive CD4+ T cells, fewer expanded clones and increased TCR diversity than the aged group, suggesting age selection.

Sequencing input: blood. This clonotype was obtained from a woman in her seventies in good health. The chain joins TRBV7-2 to TRBJ2-1, with 12 junctional bases fitting TRBD2. The CDR3 amino acid sequence is: CASSLPSSGGGNEQFF. DNA sequence: TGTGCCAGCAGCTTACCCTCTAGCGGGGGGGGGAATGAGCAGTTCTTC.